This is a list of T cell receptor beta chains from one sample in a study of T cell repertoires in cytomegalovirus infection. In TCRdb, the reads were re-called with MiXCR into one record per CDR3 protein. The table lists about 490,000 distinct CDR3 sequences, about a quarter of them singletons. The sample consisted of PBMCs. The receptors were sampled from a human donor in good health (CMV status not recorded). Some clones in this sample may be carry-over from other donors' samples. CDR3s include the opening cysteine and the closing phenylalanine or tryptophan. The D gene is left open where the match is weak. Clone size is not always given. Where it is, it says once, few, many or a class for expanded clones.

J gene: TRBJ1-3; D gene: NA; V gene: TRBV7-9; clone size: NA; CDR3 DNA: TGTGCCAGCAGCTTGGACGGGCCTGACTCTGGAAACACCATATATTTT; CDR3 protein: CASSLDGPDSGNTIYF
J gene: TRBJ1-2; D gene: NA; V gene: TRBV20-1; clone size: NA; CDR3 DNA: TGCAGTGCTAGTCCACAGGTTAACTATGGCTACACCTTC; CDR3 protein: CSASPQVNYGYTF
J gene: TRBJ1-5; D gene: NA; V gene: TRBV7-2; clone size: few; CDR3 DNA: TGTGCCAGCAGCTTATTCCAGGGGAATCAGCCCCAGCATTTT; CDR3 protein: CASSLFQGNQPQHF
J gene: TRBJ2-1; D gene: NA; V gene: TRBV7-2; clone size: many; CDR3 DNA: TGTGCCAGCAGCCCCCAAGGCAGAATCAATGAGCAGTTCTTC; CDR3 protein: CASSPQGRINEQFF
J gene: TRBJ1-6; D gene: NA; V gene: TRBV12-3/TRBV12-4; clone size: many; CDR3 DNA: TGTGCCAGCAGTTTAGCCGGACGTTGGGTTTCACCCCTCCACTTT; CDR3 protein: CASSLAGRWVSPLHF
J gene: TRBJ2-5; D gene: TRBD1; V gene: TRBV5-1; clone size: NA; CDR3 DNA: TGCGCCAGCAGCGAAGGGACAGGGGTTTTGGAGACCCAGTACTTC; CDR3 protein: CASSEGTGVLETQYF
J gene: TRBJ2-1; D gene: TRBD2; V gene: TRBV11-1; clone size: few; CDR3 DNA: TGTGCCAGCAGCCCCAGGTGGACTAGGGGCCACAATGAGCAGTTCTTC; CDR3 protein: CASSPRWTRGHNEQFF
J gene: TRBJ2-7; D gene: NA; V gene: TRBV4-3; clone size: few; CDR3 DNA: TGCGCCAGCAGCCGACTAGATGGCCGCGAGCAGTACTTC; CDR3 protein: CASSRLDGREQYF
J gene: TRBJ2-1; D gene: TRBD2; V gene: TRBV14; clone size: few; CDR3 DNA: TGTGCCAGCAGCCGCCTGGGACTAGCCTACAATGAGCAGTTCTTC; CDR3 protein: CASSRLGLAYNEQFF
J gene: TRBJ2-4; D gene: NA; V gene: TRBV19; clone size: many; CDR3 DNA: TGTGCCAGTAGTATAACAATTCCGGGGGCCAAAAACATTCAGTACTTC; CDR3 protein: CASSITIPGAKNIQYF
J gene: TRBJ1-1; D gene: NA; V gene: TRBV28; clone size: few; CDR3 DNA: TGTGCCAGCAGTTTGGTCAGTCTCACCTTAGCTTTCTTT; CDR3 protein: CASSLVSLTLAFF
J gene: TRBJ2-2; D gene: TRBD2; V gene: TRBV6-2/TRBV6-3; clone size: NA; CDR3 DNA: TGTGCCAGCAGTTACTCGACTAGCGGGGTCACCGGGGAGCTGTTTTTT; CDR3 protein: CASSYSTSGVTGELFF
J gene: TRBJ2-5; D gene: NA; V gene: TRBV3-1; clone size: few; CDR3 DNA: TGTGCCAGCAGCCGGGTAGGAATAGAGACCCAGTACTTC; CDR3 protein: CASSRVGIETQYF
J gene: TRBJ2-1; D gene: NA; V gene: TRBV7-2; clone size: many; CDR3 DNA: TGTGCCAGCAGCTTTCTCGGTGAGCAGTTCTTC; CDR3 protein: CASSFLGEQFF
J gene: TRBJ1-1; D gene: NA; V gene: TRBV24-1; clone size: once; CDR3 DNA: TGTGCCACCAGTGATGCAGTTGAAGCTTTCTTT; CDR3 protein: CATSDAVEAFF
J gene: TRBJ2-3; D gene: TRBD2; V gene: TRBV14; clone size: NA; CDR3 DNA: TGTGCCAGCAGCCACCGACTAGCGGTTGCAGATACGCAGTATTTT; CDR3 protein: CASSHRLAVADTQYF
J gene: TRBJ2-2; D gene: TRBD1; V gene: TRBV29-1; clone size: NA; CDR3 DNA: TGCAGCGCCCTGACAGGGGGAACCGGGGAGCTGTTTTTT; CDR3 protein: CSALTGGTGELFF
J gene: TRBJ2-7; D gene: NA; V gene: TRBV20-1; clone size: NA; CDR3 DNA: TGCAGTGCTAGTCCCCGGGGGTGGCAGAGTGAGCAGTACTTC; CDR3 protein: CSASPRGWQSEQYF
J gene: TRBJ1-1; D gene: NA; V gene: TRBV19; clone size: once; CDR3 DNA: TGTGCCCGTAGTATAGGGAACACTGAAGCTTTCTTT; CDR3 protein: CARSIGNTEAFF
J gene: TRBJ1-5; D gene: NA; V gene: TRBV19; clone size: few; CDR3 DNA: TGTGCCAGTTGTCAAGGGGGGCTAAGCAATCAGCCCCAGCATTTT; CDR3 protein: CASCQGGLSNQPQHF
J gene: TRBJ2-1; D gene: NA; V gene: TRBV6-1; clone size: few; CDR3 DNA: TGTGCCAGCAGTTCCGACGTTCATAATGAGCAGTTCTTC; CDR3 protein: CASSSDVHNEQFF
J gene: TRBJ1-6; D gene: NA; V gene: TRBV12-3/TRBV12-4; clone size: few; CDR3 DNA: TGTGCCAGCGGCCTCGGTGGACCCCTCCACTTT; CDR3 protein: CASGLGGPLHF
J gene: TRBJ1-4; D gene: NA; V gene: TRBV12-3/TRBV12-4; clone size: NA; CDR3 DNA: TGTGCCAGCAGTTTCCTTGGTATATCTGAACTGTTTTTT; CDR3 protein: CASSFLGISELFF
J gene: TRBJ2-1; D gene: NA; V gene: TRBV12-3/TRBV12-4; clone size: NA; CDR3 DNA: TGTGCCAGCAGTTTCCCTGGACGCCACTACAATGAGCAGTTCTTC; CDR3 protein: CASSFPGRHYNEQFF
J gene: TRBJ1-1; D gene: NA; V gene: TRBV19; clone size: few; CDR3 DNA: TGTGCCAGTAGTCCTCCCGACACTGAAGCTTTCTTT; CDR3 protein: CASSPPDTEAFF
J gene: TRBJ2-7; D gene: NA; V gene: TRBV28; clone size: NA; CDR3 DNA: TGTGCCAGCACTGAAGGCGGTTCCTACGAGCAGTACTTC; CDR3 protein: CASTEGGSYEQYF
J gene: TRBJ2-1; D gene: NA; V gene: TRBV6-2/TRBV6-3; clone size: NA; CDR3 DNA: TGTGCCAGCAGTTACCCAGGGGGGACTCGAAACAATGAGCAGTTCTTC; CDR3 protein: CASSYPGGTRNNEQFF
J gene: TRBJ2-3; D gene: NA; V gene: TRBV28; clone size: NA; CDR3 DNA: TGTGCCAGCAGTTATTCCTTCTGGCGTCCAAAAAGCACAGATACGCAGTATTTT; CDR3 protein: CASSYSFWRPKSTDTQYF
J gene: TRBJ2-1; D gene: TRBD1; V gene: TRBV7-2; clone size: NA; CDR3 DNA: TGTGCCAGCAGCAGAGGACAGGCAAGGGATGAGCAGTTCTTC; CDR3 protein: CASSRGQARDEQFF
J gene: TRBJ1-1; D gene: NA; V gene: TRBV4-3; clone size: few; CDR3 DNA: TGCGCCAGCAGCCAAAGACGGACGGGGGTGGACACTGAAGCTTTCTTT; CDR3 protein: CASSQRRTGVDTEAFF
J gene: TRBJ2-3; D gene: TRBD2; V gene: TRBV7-9; clone size: many; CDR3 DNA: TGTGCCAGCAGCATAGCGGGAGTTAACACAGATACGCAGTATTTT; CDR3 protein: CASSIAGVNTDTQYF
J gene: TRBJ2-5; D gene: NA; V gene: TRBV20-1; clone size: once; CDR3 DNA: TGCAGTGCTAGGGGAAGGGGGGAGCGGGGCGAAGAGACCCAGTACTTC; CDR3 protein: CSARGRGERGEETQYF
J gene: TRBJ1-6; D gene: NA; V gene: TRBV15; clone size: few; CDR3 DNA: TGTGCCACCAGCAGAGACCCCTCTTCACCCCTCCACTTT; CDR3 protein: CATSRDPSSPLHF
J gene: TRBJ2-3; D gene: NA; V gene: TRBV6-4; clone size: NA; CDR3 DNA: TGTGCCAGCATCGTTGAAAGAGACACAGATACGCAGTATTTT; CDR3 protein: CASIVERDTDTQYF
J gene: TRBJ2-3; D gene: NA; V gene: TRBV5-4; clone size: NA; CDR3 DNA: TGTGCCAGCAGCCCGCGGGGTCCTAGCACAGATACGCAGTATTTT; CDR3 protein: CASSPRGPSTDTQYF
J gene: TRBJ2-7; D gene: NA; V gene: TRBV15; clone size: NA; CDR3 DNA: TGTGCCACCAGCAGAGATCTCACAGGCTACTACGAGCAGTACTTC; CDR3 protein: CATSRDLTGYYEQYF
J gene: TRBJ2-3; D gene: TRBD2; V gene: TRBV7-4; clone size: few; CDR3 DNA: TGTGCCAGCAGCCCCCTCGCGGGAGAATGGGGTACGCAGTATTTT; CDR3 protein: CASSPLAGEWGTQYF
J gene: TRBJ2-5; D gene: TRBD1; V gene: TRBV20-1; clone size: few; CDR3 DNA: TGCAGTGCTACAGGACAGGTGCATAGGACCCAGTACTTC; CDR3 protein: CSATGQVHRTQYF
J gene: TRBJ2-1; D gene: TRBD2; V gene: TRBV6-6; clone size: few; CDR3 DNA: TGTGCCAGCAGTAGCGGGAGGGCCTATGAGCAGTTCTTC; CDR3 protein: CASSSGRAYEQFF
J gene: TRBJ2-1; D gene: TRBD1; V gene: TRBV19; clone size: few; CDR3 DNA: TGTGCCAGTACGGGACAGATCAATGAGCAGTTCTTC; CDR3 protein: CASTGQINEQFF
J gene: TRBJ2-2; D gene: TRBD2; V gene: TRBV6-5; clone size: few; CDR3 DNA: TGTGCCAGCAGTGGTGTCACTAGCGGGAGACCCGGGGAGCTGTTTTTT; CDR3 protein: CASSGVTSGRPGELFF
J gene: TRBJ1-1; D gene: NA; V gene: TRBV29-1; clone size: few; CDR3 DNA: TGCAGCGCCAAAATCCCTACGTGGGGGGGCGACACTGAAGCTTTCTTT; CDR3 protein: CSAKIPTWGGDTEAFF